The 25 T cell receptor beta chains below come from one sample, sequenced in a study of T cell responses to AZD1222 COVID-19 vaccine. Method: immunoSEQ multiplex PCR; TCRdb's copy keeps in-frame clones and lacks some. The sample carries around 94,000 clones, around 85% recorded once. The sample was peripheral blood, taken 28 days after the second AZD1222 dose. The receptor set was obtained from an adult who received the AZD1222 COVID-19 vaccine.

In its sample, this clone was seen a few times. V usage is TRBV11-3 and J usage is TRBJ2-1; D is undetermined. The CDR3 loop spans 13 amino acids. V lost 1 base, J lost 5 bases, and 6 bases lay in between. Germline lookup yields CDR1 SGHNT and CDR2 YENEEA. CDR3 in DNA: TGTGCCAGCAGCTTAGGGCCCAACAATGAGCAGTTCTTC. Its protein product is CASSLGPNNEQFF.

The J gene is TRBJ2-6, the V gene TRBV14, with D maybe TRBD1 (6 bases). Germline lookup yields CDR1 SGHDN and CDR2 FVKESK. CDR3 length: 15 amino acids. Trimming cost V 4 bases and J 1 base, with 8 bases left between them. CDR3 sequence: CASSPGESGANVLTF. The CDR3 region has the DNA TGTGCCAGCAGCCCAGGGGAATCTGGGGCCAACGTCCTGACTTTC.

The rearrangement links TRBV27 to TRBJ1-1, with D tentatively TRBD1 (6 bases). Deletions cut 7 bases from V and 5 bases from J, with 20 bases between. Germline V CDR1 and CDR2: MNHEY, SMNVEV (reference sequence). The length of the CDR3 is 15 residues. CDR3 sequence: CASMLRTGILTEAFF. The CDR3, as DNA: TGTGCCAGCATGTTGCGAACAGGGATTTTGACTGAAGCTTTCTTT.

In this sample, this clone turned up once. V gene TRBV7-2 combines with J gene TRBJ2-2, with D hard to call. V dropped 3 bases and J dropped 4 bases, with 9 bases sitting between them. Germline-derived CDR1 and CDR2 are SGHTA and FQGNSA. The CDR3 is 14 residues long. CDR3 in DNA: TGTGCCAGCAGCTTCTCGAGACTCACCGGGGAGCTGTTTTTT. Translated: CASSFSRLTGELFF.

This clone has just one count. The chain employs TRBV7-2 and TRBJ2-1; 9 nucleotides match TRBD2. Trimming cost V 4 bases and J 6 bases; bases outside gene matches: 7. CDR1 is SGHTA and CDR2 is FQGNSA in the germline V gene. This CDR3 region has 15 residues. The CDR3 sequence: CASSSGTSFSNEQFF. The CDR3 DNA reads TGTGCCAGCAGCTCCGGGACTAGCTTTTCCAATGAGCAGTTCTTC.

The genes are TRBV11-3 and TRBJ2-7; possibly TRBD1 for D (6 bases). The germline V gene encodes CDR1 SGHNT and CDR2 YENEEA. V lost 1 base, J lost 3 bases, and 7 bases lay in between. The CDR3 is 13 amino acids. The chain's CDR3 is CASSLGTDYEQYF. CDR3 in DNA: TGTGCCAGCAGCTTAGGGACAGACTACGAGCAGTACTTC.

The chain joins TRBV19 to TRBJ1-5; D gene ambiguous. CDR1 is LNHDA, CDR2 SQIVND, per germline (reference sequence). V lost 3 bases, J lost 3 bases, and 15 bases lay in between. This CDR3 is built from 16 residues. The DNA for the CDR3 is TGTGCCAGTAGTATCTCGGCCGTTCGGGTCAATCAGCCCCAGCATTTT. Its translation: CASSISAVRVNQPQHF.

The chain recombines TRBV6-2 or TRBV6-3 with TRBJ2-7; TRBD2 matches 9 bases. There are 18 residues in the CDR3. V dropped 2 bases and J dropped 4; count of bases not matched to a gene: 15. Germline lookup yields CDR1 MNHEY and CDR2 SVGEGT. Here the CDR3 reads CASSYVFVASGTLYEQYF. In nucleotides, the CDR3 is TGTGCCAGCAGTTACGTGTTCGTGGCTAGCGGGACCCTATACGAGCAGTACTTC.

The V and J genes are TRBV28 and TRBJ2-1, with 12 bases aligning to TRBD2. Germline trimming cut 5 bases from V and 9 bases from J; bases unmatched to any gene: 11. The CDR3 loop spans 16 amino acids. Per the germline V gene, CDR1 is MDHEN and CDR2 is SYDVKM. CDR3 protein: CASSLPTSGSRAEQFF. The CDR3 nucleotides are TGTGCCAGCAGTCTTCCGACTAGCGGGAGCCGCGCTGAGCAGTTCTTC.

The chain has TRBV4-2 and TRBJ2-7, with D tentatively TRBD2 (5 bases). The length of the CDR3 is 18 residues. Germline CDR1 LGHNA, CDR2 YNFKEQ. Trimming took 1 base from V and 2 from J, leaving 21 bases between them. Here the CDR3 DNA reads TGTGCCAGCAGCCAAGTACAGATCGGGATAGCGACTACCTACGAGCAGTACTTC. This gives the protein CASSQVQIGIATTYEQYF.

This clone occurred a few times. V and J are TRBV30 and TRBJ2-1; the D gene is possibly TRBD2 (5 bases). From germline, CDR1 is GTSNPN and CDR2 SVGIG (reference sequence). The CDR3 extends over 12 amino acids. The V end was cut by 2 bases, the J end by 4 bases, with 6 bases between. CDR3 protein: CAWSSGYNEQFF. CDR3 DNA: TGTGCCTGGAGTTCGGGGTACAATGAGCAGTTCTTC.

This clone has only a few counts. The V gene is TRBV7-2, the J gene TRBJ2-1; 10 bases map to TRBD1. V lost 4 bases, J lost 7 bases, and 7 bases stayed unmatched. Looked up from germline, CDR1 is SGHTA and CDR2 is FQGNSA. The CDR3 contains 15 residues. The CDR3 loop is CASSSDRGRENEQFF. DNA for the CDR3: TGTGCCAGCAGCTCTGACAGGGGGCGGGAGAATGAGCAGTTCTTC.

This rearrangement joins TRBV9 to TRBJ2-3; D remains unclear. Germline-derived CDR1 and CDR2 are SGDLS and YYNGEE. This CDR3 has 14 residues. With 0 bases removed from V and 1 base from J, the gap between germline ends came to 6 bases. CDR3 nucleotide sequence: TGTGCCAGCAGCGTAGTGGCCGGCACAGATACGCAGTATTTT. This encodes CASSVVAGTDTQYF.

CDR3 region: CASSPRVDTEAFF. In DNA, the CDR3 is TGTGCCAGCAGCCCCCGGGTTGACACTGAAGCTTTCTTT. The V gene is TRBV3-1 (or the pseudogene TRBV3-2), the J gene TRBJ1-1; unclear D gene. V was trimmed by 4 bases and J by 3 bases, leaving 9 bases between them. This CDR3 comprises 13 residues. Germline V gives CDR1 LGHDT, CDR2 YNNKEL (reference sequence).

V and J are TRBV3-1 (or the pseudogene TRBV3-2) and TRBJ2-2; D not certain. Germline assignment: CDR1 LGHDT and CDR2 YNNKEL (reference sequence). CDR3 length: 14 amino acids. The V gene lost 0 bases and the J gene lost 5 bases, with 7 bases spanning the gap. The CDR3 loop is CASSQDSLTGELFF. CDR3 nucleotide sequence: TGTGCCAGCAGCCAAGATTCGTTAACCGGGGAGCTGTTTTTT.

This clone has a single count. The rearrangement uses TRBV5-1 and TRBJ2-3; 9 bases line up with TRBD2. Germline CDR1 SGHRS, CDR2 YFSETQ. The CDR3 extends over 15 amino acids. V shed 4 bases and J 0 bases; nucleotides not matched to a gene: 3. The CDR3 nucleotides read TGCGCCAGCAGCACCGCGGGGGGGAGCACAGATACGCAGTATTTT. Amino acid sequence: CASSTAGGSTDTQYF.

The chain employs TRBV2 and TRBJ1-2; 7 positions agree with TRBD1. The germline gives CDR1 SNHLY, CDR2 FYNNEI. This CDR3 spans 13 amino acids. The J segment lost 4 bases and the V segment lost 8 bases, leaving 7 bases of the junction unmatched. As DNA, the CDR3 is TGTGCCAGCGGTCGGACAGGCGGCTATGGCTACACCTTC. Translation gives CASGRTGGYGYTF.

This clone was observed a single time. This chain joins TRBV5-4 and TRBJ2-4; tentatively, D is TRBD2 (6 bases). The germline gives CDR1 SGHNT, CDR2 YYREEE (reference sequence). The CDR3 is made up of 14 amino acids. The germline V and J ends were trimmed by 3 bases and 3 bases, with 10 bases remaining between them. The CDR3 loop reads CASSSLGGKNIQYF. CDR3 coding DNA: TGTGCCAGCAGCTCACTGGGGGGCAAAAACATTCAGTACTTC.

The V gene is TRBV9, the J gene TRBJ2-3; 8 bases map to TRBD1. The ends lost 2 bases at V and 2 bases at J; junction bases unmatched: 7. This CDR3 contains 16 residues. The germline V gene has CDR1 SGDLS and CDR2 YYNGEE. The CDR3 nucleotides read TGTGCCAGCAGCGTTTGGGACAGGACTACCACAGATACGCAGTATTTT. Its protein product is CASSVWDRTTTDTQYF.

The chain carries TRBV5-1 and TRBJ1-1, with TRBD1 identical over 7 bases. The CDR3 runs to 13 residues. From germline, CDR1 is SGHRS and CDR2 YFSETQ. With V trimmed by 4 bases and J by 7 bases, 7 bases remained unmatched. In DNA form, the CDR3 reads TGCGCCAGCAGCCCCGGACAGGTCGATGAAGCTTTCTTT. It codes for CASSPGQVDEAFF. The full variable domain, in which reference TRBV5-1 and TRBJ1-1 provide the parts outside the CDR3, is KAGVTQTPRYLIKTRGQQVTLSCSPISGHRSVSWYQQTPGQGLQFLFEYFSETQRNKGNFPGRFSGRQFSNSRSEMNVSTLELGDSALYLCASSPGQVDEAFFGQGTRLTVV.

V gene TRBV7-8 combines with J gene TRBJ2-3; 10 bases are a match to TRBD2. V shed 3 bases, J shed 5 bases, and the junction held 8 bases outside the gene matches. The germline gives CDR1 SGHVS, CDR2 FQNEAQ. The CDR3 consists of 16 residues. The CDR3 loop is CASSFGGAGGGDTQYF. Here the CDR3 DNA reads TGTGCCAGCAGCTTTGGGGGAGCGGGAGGGGGAGATACGCAGTATTTT.

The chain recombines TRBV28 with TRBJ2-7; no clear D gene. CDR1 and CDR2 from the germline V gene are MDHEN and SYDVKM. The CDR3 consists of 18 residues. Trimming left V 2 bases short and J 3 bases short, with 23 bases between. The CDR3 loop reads CASSLKALLRIRDYEQYF. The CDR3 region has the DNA TGTGCCAGCAGTTTAAAGGCCTTACTGAGGATAAGAGACTACGAGCAGTACTTC.

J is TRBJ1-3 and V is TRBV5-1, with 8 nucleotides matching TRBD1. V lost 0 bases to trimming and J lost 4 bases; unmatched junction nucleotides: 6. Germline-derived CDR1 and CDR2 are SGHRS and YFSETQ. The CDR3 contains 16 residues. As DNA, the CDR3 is TGCGCCAGCAGCTTGGCCCAGGGGGCTGGCGGAAACACCATATATTTT. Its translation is CASSLAQGAGGNTIYF.

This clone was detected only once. The CDR3 reads CASSERERGNTIYF. In DNA form, the CDR3 reads TGTGCCAGCAGTGAACGGGAAAGGGGAAACACCATATATTTT. The chain has TRBV6-1 and TRBJ1-3; no firm D call. The CDR3 covers 14 residues. Germline lookup yields CDR1 MNHNS and CDR2 SASEGT. The V gene lost 2 bases and the J gene lost 4 bases, with 9 bases spanning the gap.

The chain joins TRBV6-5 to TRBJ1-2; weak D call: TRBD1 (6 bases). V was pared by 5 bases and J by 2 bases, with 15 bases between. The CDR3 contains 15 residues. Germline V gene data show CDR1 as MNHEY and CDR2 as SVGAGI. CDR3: CASSPLGGANYGYTF. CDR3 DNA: TGTGCCAGCAGTCCCCTCGGGGGGGCAAACTATGGCTACACCTTC.